This is a list of T cell receptor beta chains from one sample in a study of cytomegalovirus exposure and HLA in healthy donors. Here immunoSEQ multiplex PCR was the method, and the copy in TCRdb shows in-frame clones only, minus some. This table holds approximately 210,000 clones. The specimen sequenced was PBMCs. The receptors were gathered from a woman aged 30 to 39 in good health and CMV-seropositive. Each CDR3 is given with its conserved first and last residue. D genes are given only for firm matches.

TRBJ2-1	TRBV30	12	.	TGTGCCTGGAGTGGCAGGGTTGGTGAGCAGTTCTTC	CAWSGRVGEQFF
TRBJ2-7	TRBV11-2	15	.	TGTGCCAGCAGCTTAACTCTTGTACAGGAATACGAGCAGTACTTC	CASSLTLVQEYEQYF
TRBJ2-2	TRBV19	15	.	TGTGCCAGTAGTATCCGGGGTACGGTCCCCGGGGAGCTGTTTTTT	CASSIRGTVPGELFF
TRBJ2-1	TRBV18	13	.	TGTGCCAGCTCACCACCCTCCTTCAATGAGCAGTTCTTC	CASSPPSFNEQFF
TRBJ2-1	TRBV5-1	15	TRBD2	TGCGCCAGCAGCATGGGGGGGGTTAGCAACAATGAGCAGTTCTTC	CASSMGGVSNNEQFF
TRBJ1-1	TRBV7-9	16	TRBD1	TGTGCCAGCAGCCCAACCGGGACAGGGGTCCACACTGAAGCTTTCTTT	CASSPTGTGVHTEAFF
TRBJ2-3	TRBV5-1	16	.	TGCGCCAGCAGCGCCGCTCTTACAGGGCCAACAGATACGCAGTATTTT	CASSAALTGPTDTQYF
TRBJ2-1	TRBV7-9	12	.	TGTGCCAGCACCCTAATAAACAATGAGCAGTTCTTC	CASTLINNEQFF
TRBJ1-1	TRBV7-2	13	.	TGTGCCAGCAGCTTAGGCCTCCGGACTGAAGCTTTCTTT	CASSLGLRTEAFF
TRBJ1-4	TRBV28	13	.	TGTGCCAGCAGTTCCTCACTCAATGAAAAACTGTTTTTT	CASSSSLNEKLFF
TRBJ2-6	TRBV19	18	.	TGTGCCAGTAGTATACAGGGGGGCAGCGTTTCTGGGGCCAACGTCCTGACTTTC	CASSIQGGSVSGANVLTF
TRBJ1-6	TRBV19	18	.	TGTGCCAGTAGTACCCCATTCGGGATCAGCTCCTATAATTCACCCCTCCACTTT	CASSTPFGISSYNSPLHF
TRBJ2-7	TRBV5-1	15	TRBD2	TGCGCCAGCAGCCCCAGAGCGGGAGGGCCGGACGAGCAGTACTTC	CASSPRAGGPDEQYF
TRBJ2-7	TRBV9	14	.	TGTGCCAGCAGCGAAGGGACAAGATCCTACGAGCAGTACTTC	CASSEGTRSYEQYF
TRBJ2-5	TRBV5-4	15	TRBD2	TGTGCCAGCAGAGAAGCGGGAGGGCGGGGGGAGACCCAGTACTTC	CASREAGGRGETQYF
TRBJ1-1	TRBV4-3	15	.	TGCGCCAGCAGCCAGACTGACAGTTTGAACACTGAAGCTTTCTTT	CASSQTDSLNTEAFF